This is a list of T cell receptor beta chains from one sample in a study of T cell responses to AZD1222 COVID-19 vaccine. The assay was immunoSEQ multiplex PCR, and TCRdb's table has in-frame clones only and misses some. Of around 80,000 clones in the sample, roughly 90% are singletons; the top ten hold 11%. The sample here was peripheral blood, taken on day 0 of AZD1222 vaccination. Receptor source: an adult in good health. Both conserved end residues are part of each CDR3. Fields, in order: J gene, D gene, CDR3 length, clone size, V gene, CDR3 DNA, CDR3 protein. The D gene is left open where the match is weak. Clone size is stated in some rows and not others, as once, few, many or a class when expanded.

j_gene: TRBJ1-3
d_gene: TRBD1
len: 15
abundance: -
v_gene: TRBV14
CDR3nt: TGTGCCAGCAGCCGGGACAGGGTGTTCGGAAACACCATATATTTT
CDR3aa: CASSRDRVFGNTIYF

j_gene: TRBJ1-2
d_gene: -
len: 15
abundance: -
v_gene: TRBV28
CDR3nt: TGTGCCAGCAGTGAAGGGACGGCCGATAACTATGGCTACACCTTC
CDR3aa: CASSEGTADNYGYTF

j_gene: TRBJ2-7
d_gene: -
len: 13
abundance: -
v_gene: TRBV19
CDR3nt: TGTGCCAGTAGTCCCGTACAGGTGGGCGAGCAGTACTTC
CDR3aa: CASSPVQVGEQYF

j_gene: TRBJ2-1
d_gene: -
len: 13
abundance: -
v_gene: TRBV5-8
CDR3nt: TGTGCCAGCAGCTTGCGAAATAGGGGCCCGCAGTTCTTC
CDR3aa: CASSLRNRGPQFF

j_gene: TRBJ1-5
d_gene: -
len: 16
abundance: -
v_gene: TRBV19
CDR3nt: TGTGCCAGTATAGCCATCGGGGAGTGGGGCAATCAGCCCCAGCATTTT
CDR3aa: CASIAIGEWGNQPQHF

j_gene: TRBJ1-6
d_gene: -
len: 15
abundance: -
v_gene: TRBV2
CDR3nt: TGTGCCAGCAGTGGTCTTAGCTCCTATAATTCACCCCTCCACTTT
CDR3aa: CASSGLSSYNSPLHF

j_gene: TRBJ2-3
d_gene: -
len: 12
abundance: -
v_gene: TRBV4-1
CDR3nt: TGCGCCAGCAGCCACATCACAGATACGCAGTATTTT
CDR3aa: CASSHITDTQYF

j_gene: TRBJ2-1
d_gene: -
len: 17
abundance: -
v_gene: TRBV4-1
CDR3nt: TGCGCCAGCAGCCAACCTCCCTGGACGGCCTTGGGAAATGAGCAGTTCTTC
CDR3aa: CASSQPPWTALGNEQFF

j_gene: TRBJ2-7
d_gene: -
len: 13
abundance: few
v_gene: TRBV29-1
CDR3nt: TGCAGCGTCGCGGACGGAGCGGCCTACGAGCAGTACTTC
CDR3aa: CSVADGAAYEQYF

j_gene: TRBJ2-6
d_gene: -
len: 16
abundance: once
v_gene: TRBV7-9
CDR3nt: TGTGCCAGCAGCGCGGCCGTCTGGCCTGGGGCCAACGTCCTGACTTTC
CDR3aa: CASSAAVWPGANVLTF

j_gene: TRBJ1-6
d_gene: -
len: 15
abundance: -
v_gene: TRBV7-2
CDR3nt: TGTGCCAGCAGGGCGGGGAGCTCCTATAATTCACCCCTCCACTTT
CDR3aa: CASRAGSSYNSPLHF

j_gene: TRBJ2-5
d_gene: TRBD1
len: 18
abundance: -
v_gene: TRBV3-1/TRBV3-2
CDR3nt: TGTGCCAGCAGACCTGACAGGGTACCATTTGGGGCTGGGGAGACCCAGTACTTC
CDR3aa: CASRPDRVPFGAGETQYF

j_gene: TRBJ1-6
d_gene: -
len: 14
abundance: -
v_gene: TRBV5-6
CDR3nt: TGTGCCAGCAGCTCGACATACTATAATTCACCCCTCCACTTT
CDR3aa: CASSSTYYNSPLHF

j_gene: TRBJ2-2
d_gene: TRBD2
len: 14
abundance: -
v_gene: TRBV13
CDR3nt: TGTGCCAGCAAACTAGCGGGGGTTACCGGGGAGCTGTTTTTT
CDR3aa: CASKLAGVTGELFF